These T cell receptor beta chains were read from a single sample in a study of cytomegalovirus exposure and HLA in healthy donors. The repertoire was sequenced with immunoSEQ multiplex PCR; TCRdb's copy has only in-frame clones and lacks some. The table has approximately 110,000 clones, about 80% seen once. What was sequenced was PBMCs. The source of these receptors is a young man in good health and CMV-seronegative. The CDR3 runs from the conserved cysteine through the conserved F or W. A D gene is named only where the DNA matches it firmly. Some rows have no size entry. The others give once, few or many, or a class for an expanded clone.

v_call	j_call	d_call	cdr3_length	clone_size	cdr3_aa	cdr3_nt
TRBV28	TRBJ1-3	TRBD1	14	once	CASEKQGTGNTIYF	TGTGCCAGCGAAAAACAGGGGACCGGAAACACCATATATTTT
TRBV28	TRBJ2-7	TRBD1	12	-	CASGQGIYEQYF	TGTGCCAGCGGACAGGGCATCTACGAGCAGTACTTC
TRBV2	TRBJ1-5	TRBD1	14	-	CASRGTGSNQPQHF	TGTGCCAGCAGAGGGACAGGTAGCAATCAGCCCCAGCATTTT
TRBV7-8	TRBJ1-2	-	15	-	CASSLEGGADYGYTF	TGTGCCAGCAGCTTAGAGGGGGGGGCGGACTATGGCTACACCTTC
TRBV4-1	TRBJ1-2	-	12	-	CASSQGGSGYTF	TGCGCCAGCAGCCAAGGAGGGTCGGGCTACACCTTC
TRBV6-5	TRBJ2-7	-	14	-	CASSYRGDRDEQYF	TGTGCCAGCAGTTACCGCGGGGATCGGGACGAGCAGTACTTC
TRBV7-2	TRBJ2-3	-	14	-	CASSLIRGTDTQYF	TGTGCCAGCAGCTTGATCAGGGGTACAGATACGCAGTATTTT
TRBV7-8	TRBJ2-2	-	14	-	CASSLGGDPGELFF	TGTGCCAGCAGCCTAGGGGGAGACCCCGGGGAGCTGTTTTTT
TRBV19	TRBJ1-5	-	16	-	CASSTQQGGGNQPQHF	TGTGCCAGTAGTACCCAACAGGGAGGGGGCAATCAGCCCCAGCATTTT
TRBV7-6	TRBJ2-7	TRBD1	16	-	CASSLGAGDRGDEQYF	TGTGCCAGCAGCTTAGGGGCTGGGGACAGGGGGGACGAGCAGTACTTC
TRBV13	TRBJ1-1	-	12	-	CASSPRATEAFF	TGTGCCAGCAGCCCCAGGGCCACTGAAGCTTTCTTT
TRBV7-2	TRBJ1-1	-	13	few	CASSRHQNTEAFF	TGTGCCAGCAGCAGACACCAGAACACTGAAGCTTTCTTT
TRBV5-6	TRBJ2-7	-	14	-	CASSVSPGSYEQYF	TGTGCCAGCAGCGTCTCCCCAGGGTCCTACGAGCAGTACTTC
TRBV27	TRBJ1-4	TRBD1	16	-	CASGISPGTGYTKLFF	TGTGCCAGCGGAATTAGTCCCGGGACAGGGTACACAAAACTGTTTTTT
TRBV5-1	TRBJ2-3	TRBD2	16	-	CASSRAGGLAGDTQYF	TGCGCCAGCAGCCGGGCAGGGGGACTAGCGGGTGATACGCAGTATTTT
TRBV5-1	TRBJ2-7	TRBD1	15	-	CASSLAGTGDYEQYF	TGCGCCAGCAGCTTGGCAGGGACAGGGGACTACGAGCAGTACTTC
TRBV9	TRBJ2-1	TRBD2	17	once	CASSVSGGFSSYNEQFF	TGTGCCAGCAGCGTGAGCGGGGGCTTCTCCTCCTACAATGAGCAGTTCTTC
TRBV5-1	TRBJ2-5	TRBD1	13	-	CASSATGEETQYF	TGCGCCAGCAGCGCGACAGGGGAGGAGACCCAGTACTTC
TRBV10-2	TRBJ2-7	TRBD1	14	-	CASSGGQGAWEQYF	TGCGCCAGCAGTGGCGGACAGGGGGCTTGGGAGCAGTACTTC
TRBV6-5	TRBJ1-4	-	14	-	CASRSNRGSEKLFF	TGTGCCAGCAGATCAAATAGGGGAAGCGAAAAACTGTTTTTT
TRBV10-3	TRBJ2-5	-	16	once	CAISDPPAGYQETQYF	TGTGCCATCAGTGACCCCCCCGCAGGGTACCAAGAGACCCAGTACTTC
TRBV11-2	TRBJ2-3	-	16	-	CASSLLGRARTDTQYF	TGTGCCAGCAGCTTACTCGGCAGGGCGAGGACAGATACGCAGTATTTT
TRBV19	TRBJ1-1	-	14	-	CASSPLAGGAEAFF	TGTGCCAGTAGTCCCCTTGCGGGGGGCGCTGAAGCTTTCTTT
TRBV5-1	TRBJ2-7	-	15	-	CASSLGGSSSYEQYF	TGCGCCAGCAGCTTGGGAGGTTCCAGCTCCTACGAGCAGTACTTC
TRBV11-1	TRBJ2-1	-	14	-	CASSRAGARNEQFF	TGTGCCAGCAGCAGAGCAGGGGCGAGAAATGAGCAGTTCTTC
TRBV6-5	TRBJ1-1	-	16	-	CASSYSLGGRNTEAFF	TGTGCCAGCAGTTACTCGTTGGGAGGGAGGAACACTGAAGCTTTCTTT
TRBV5-1	TRBJ1-1	-	12	-	CASSLNGFEAFF	TGCGCCAGCAGCTTGAACGGGTTTGAAGCTTTCTTT
TRBV7-2	TRBJ2-2	TRBD2	15	once	CASSAYSGDTGELFF	TGTGCCAGCAGCGCCTATAGCGGGGACACCGGGGAGCTGTTTTTT
TRBV7-9	TRBJ1-3	-	14	few	CSSTEWSDGNTIYF	TGTTCCAGTACAGAGTGGTCTGACGGAAACACCATATATTTT
TRBV6-5	TRBJ2-7	TRBD1	15	-	CASTPAGQGRSEQYF	TGTGCCAGCACCCCGGCGGGACAGGGAAGAAGCGAGCAGTACTTC
TRBV12-2	TRBJ2-3	-	17	-	CASRLEGLYRPTDTQYF	TGTGCAAGTCGCTTGGAGGGACTTTACCGTCCCACAGATACGCAGTATTTT